A selection of T cell receptor beta chains follows, all from one sample in a study of shared clonotypes between healthy human individuals. The protocol was immunoSEQ multiplex PCR, while the TCRdb copy is restricted to in-frame clones and leaves out a portion. The sample lists about 520,000 clones, 90% to 97% occurring once. Sequencing was performed on naive CD4+ T cells sorted from blood. These receptor sequences come from a woman between 25 and 40 years old in good health. Each CDR3 is given with its conserved first and last residue. The D gene is left open where the match is weak. Rows give clone size only sometimes, using once, few, many, or a class for an expanded clone.

J gene: TRBJ1-1
V gene: TRBV5-4
clone size: .
D gene: TRBD1
CDR3 DNA: TGTGCCAGCAGCGCCCAAGGGACAGGTCGGAACACTGAAGCTTTCTTT
CDR3 protein: CASSAQGTGRNTEAFF

J gene: TRBJ1-2
V gene: TRBV30
clone size: few
D gene: .
CDR3 DNA: TGTGCCTGGAGTGTGTGGGGCGTAACCACCTTC
CDR3 protein: CAWSVWGVTTF

J gene: TRBJ1-1
V gene: TRBV19
clone size: few
D gene: TRBD1
CDR3 DNA: TGTGCCAGTAGTACGTTGAGGGACAGGGGCACTGAAGCTTTCTTT
CDR3 protein: CASSTLRDRGTEAFF

J gene: TRBJ2-7
V gene: TRBV5-1
clone size: .
D gene: .
CDR3 DNA: TGCGCCAGCAGTCCCGGGGCCCTGAGCTCCTACGAGCAGTACTTC
CDR3 protein: CASSPGALSSYEQYF

J gene: TRBJ2-7
V gene: TRBV7-8
clone size: .
D gene: TRBD1
CDR3 DNA: TGTGCCAGTCTAGTTTATGACAGGGCCGGGTCCTACGAGCAGTACTTC
CDR3 protein: CASLVYDRAGSYEQYF

J gene: TRBJ1-1
V gene: TRBV29-1
clone size: .
D gene: TRBD1
CDR3 DNA: TGCAGCGGAACAGGGGCCACTGAAGCTTTCTTT
CDR3 protein: CSGTGATEAFF

J gene: TRBJ2-1
V gene: TRBV5-1
clone size: .
D gene: TRBD2
CDR3 DNA: TGCGCCAGCAGTTACGGGGGACTAGCGGGAGGGCTATTCGATGAGCAGTTCTTC
CDR3 protein: CASSYGGLAGGLFDEQFF

J gene: TRBJ2-2
V gene: TRBV10-3
clone size: .
D gene: TRBD1
CDR3 DNA: TGTGCCACCCGGGGACAGGCGAACACCGGGGAGCTGTTTTTT
CDR3 protein: CATRGQANTGELFF

J gene: TRBJ2-7
V gene: TRBV25-1
clone size: .
D gene: .
CDR3 DNA: TGTGCCAGCAGTGAATTCAGGGGACCTTCCTACGAGCAGTACTTC
CDR3 protein: CASSEFRGPSYEQYF

J gene: TRBJ1-3
V gene: TRBV5-6
clone size: once
D gene: .
CDR3 DNA: TGTGCCAGCAGCTTGTATCTGGAATCCTCGATGTGGGGAAACACCATATATTTT
CDR3 protein: CASSLYLESSMWGNTIYF

J gene: TRBJ2-2
V gene: TRBV28
clone size: .
D gene: .
CDR3 DNA: TGTGCCAGCAGTCTAACCAACACCGGGGAGCTGTTTTTT
CDR3 protein: CASSLTNTGELFF

J gene: TRBJ1-3
V gene: TRBV29-1
clone size: .
D gene: .
CDR3 DNA: TGCAGCGTTGAGAACCTCCGCGGAAGAAACACCATATATTTT
CDR3 protein: CSVENLRGRNTIYF

J gene: TRBJ2-3
V gene: TRBV5-4
clone size: .
D gene: TRBD2
CDR3 DNA: TGTGCCAGCAGCCCCGGACTAGCGGCGAGCACAGATACGCAGTATTTT
CDR3 protein: CASSPGLAASTDTQYF

J gene: TRBJ1-1
V gene: TRBV6-5
clone size: .
D gene: .
CDR3 DNA: TGTGCCAGCAGGTTAGGTTTTGAAGCTTTCTTT
CDR3 protein: CASRLGFEAFF

J gene: TRBJ2-5
V gene: TRBV5-1
clone size: .
D gene: .
CDR3 DNA: TGCGCCAGCAGCTTGGTGGGAGAGGGAGAGACCCAGTACTTC
CDR3 protein: CASSLVGEGETQYF

J gene: TRBJ2-1
V gene: TRBV7-6
clone size: .
D gene: .
CDR3 DNA: TGTGCCAGCAGCTTCCCATTCTTCAAGGGGAATGAGCAGTTCTTC
CDR3 protein: CASSFPFFKGNEQFF

J gene: TRBJ1-1
V gene: TRBV28
clone size: .
D gene: TRBD1
CDR3 DNA: TGTGCCAGCCGTACGACAGGGATCAACACTGAAGCTTTCTTT
CDR3 protein: CASRTTGINTEAFF

J gene: TRBJ2-2
V gene: TRBV5-1
clone size: .
D gene: TRBD1
CDR3 DNA: TGCGCCAGCAGGTCCCGGGACAGGGGTGTCACCGGGGAGCTGTTTTTT
CDR3 protein: CASRSRDRGVTGELFF

J gene: TRBJ2-7
V gene: TRBV28
clone size: .
D gene: TRBD1
CDR3 DNA: TGTGCCAGCAGACAGGGGGGTCGGTACGAGCAGTACTTC
CDR3 protein: CASRQGGRYEQYF

J gene: TRBJ2-6
V gene: TRBV2
clone size: .
D gene: .
CDR3 DNA: TGTGCCAGCAGTGTCCAGGAATACTCTGGGGCCAACGTCCTGACTTTC
CDR3 protein: CASSVQEYSGANVLTF

J gene: TRBJ1-2
V gene: TRBV19
clone size: .
D gene: .
CDR3 DNA: TGTGCCAGTAGTATAGCCACCAACGGGGCGGAGATCTATGGCTACACCTTC
CDR3 protein: CASSIATNGAEIYGYTF

J gene: TRBJ1-1
V gene: TRBV5-1
clone size: .
D gene: TRBD1
CDR3 DNA: TGCGCCAGCAGGTCTACAGGGGGGAACACTGAAGCTTTCTTT
CDR3 protein: CASRSTGGNTEAFF

J gene: TRBJ1-5
V gene: TRBV28
clone size: .
D gene: .
CDR3 DNA: TGTGCCAGCAGTGGGGGCTGGAATCAGCCCCAGCATTTT
CDR3 protein: CASSGGWNQPQHF

J gene: TRBJ2-6
V gene: TRBV27
clone size: .
D gene: TRBD2
CDR3 DNA: TGTGCCAGCTGCAGACTAGCGGGAGGCCTCTCTGGGGCCAACGTCCTGACTTTC
CDR3 protein: CASCRLAGGLSGANVLTF

J gene: TRBJ2-7
V gene: TRBV9
clone size: .
D gene: TRBD2
CDR3 DNA: TGTGCCAGCAGCGTATCACCGGGACTAGCGGGACGGGACGAGCAGTACTTC
CDR3 protein: CASSVSPGLAGRDEQYF

J gene: TRBJ2-1
V gene: TRBV4-2
clone size: .
D gene: .
CDR3 DNA: TGTGCCAGCAGCCAAGAGACCGGGACTTTCTACAATGAGCAGTTCTTC
CDR3 protein: CASSQETGTFYNEQFF

J gene: TRBJ2-1
V gene: TRBV5-1
clone size: .
D gene: TRBD2
CDR3 DNA: TGCGCCAGCAGCTTGGGTCCTAGCGGGACCTACAATGAGCAGTTCTTC
CDR3 protein: CASSLGPSGTYNEQFF

J gene: TRBJ2-5
V gene: TRBV20-1
clone size: .
D gene: .
CDR3 DNA: TGCAGTGCGTACCTACAAGAGACCCAGTACTTC
CDR3 protein: CSAYLQETQYF

J gene: TRBJ2-6
V gene: TRBV19
clone size: .
D gene: .
CDR3 DNA: TGTGCCAGTAGTATAGCGGGCGGTATTCCAAGCTCTGGGGCCAACGTCCTGACTTTC
CDR3 protein: CASSIAGGIPSSGANVLTF

J gene: TRBJ1-5
V gene: TRBV14
clone size: .
D gene: TRBD1
CDR3 DNA: TGTGCCAGCAGCAAAACAGGGGGCAATCAGCCCCAGCATTTT
CDR3 protein: CASSKTGGNQPQHF

J gene: TRBJ2-7
V gene: TRBV9
clone size: .
D gene: TRBD2
CDR3 DNA: TGTGCCAGCAGCGCAGGGACTAGCGGGACAGGCGAGCAGTACTTC
CDR3 protein: CASSAGTSGTGEQYF

J gene: TRBJ2-3
V gene: TRBV6-5
clone size: .
D gene: .
CDR3 DNA: TGTGCCAGCAGTTTGGCAGGGAGAGATACGCAGTATTTT
CDR3 protein: CASSLAGRDTQYF

J gene: TRBJ2-7
V gene: TRBV27
clone size: .
D gene: .
CDR3 DNA: TGTGCCAGCAGAACGGAGGGTAACGAGCAGTACTTC
CDR3 protein: CASRTEGNEQYF

J gene: TRBJ2-1
V gene: TRBV7-9
clone size: .
D gene: .
CDR3 DNA: TGTGCCAGCAGATCTCGAGATAATGAGCAGTTCTTC
CDR3 protein: CASRSRDNEQFF

J gene: TRBJ2-7
V gene: TRBV19
clone size: .
D gene: .
CDR3 DNA: TGTGCCAGTAGTGGAACCCAGGGAGGCGAGCAGTACTTC
CDR3 protein: CASSGTQGGEQYF

J gene: TRBJ2-7
V gene: TRBV27
clone size: .
D gene: .
CDR3 DNA: TGTGCCAGCAGTTTATCGTGGCAGATCCCTACCGAGCAGTACTTC
CDR3 protein: CASSLSWQIPTEQYF